This entry describes one TCR beta chain. In the original analysis: Estimation of nucleated cell counts relied on the amplification of reference gene primers. Some clones are missing from TCRdb's copy, which holds only in-frame ones; the method was immunoSEQ multiplex PCR. V, J and clone size reflect that table, while D and trimming were determined from the DNA. This sample has approximately 89,000 clones, with roughly 92% found just once. V trimming: 7 bases; J trimming: 5 bases; junction bases outside the gene matches: 10. This CDR3 comprises 16 residues. Germline assignment: CDR1 MDHEN and CDR2 SYDVKM. The data derive from a study of blood T cell repertoires in COVID-19. Whole-study context: Sites in the United States, Italy and Spain provided acute and convalescent COVID-19 samples. T cells, B-cell-depleted T cells, or PBMCs supplied cDNA or gDNA.

The chain links TRBV28 to TRBJ2-2; TRBD2 agrees at 10 bases. Sequenced sample: peripheral blood. This TCR derives from a woman in her sixties or seventies with active COVID-19. The CDR3 here is CASTSLAGVGTGELFF. CDR3 DNA sequence: TGTGCCAGCACCTCTCTAGCGGGAGTCGGAACCGGGGAGCTGTTTTTT.